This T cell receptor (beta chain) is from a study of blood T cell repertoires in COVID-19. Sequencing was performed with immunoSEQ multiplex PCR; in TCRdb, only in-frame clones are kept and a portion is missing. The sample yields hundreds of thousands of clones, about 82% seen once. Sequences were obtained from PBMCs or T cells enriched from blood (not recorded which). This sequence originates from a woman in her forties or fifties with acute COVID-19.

Here the CDR3 DNA reads TGTGCCAGCAGCTTGGCCGGGACAGGGGGCGCCTACGAGCAGTACTTC. Protein sequence: CASSLAGTGGAYEQYF. The chain is built from TRBV5-4 and TRBJ2-7; 12 bases agree with TRBD1. Germline V gene sequence: CDR1 SGHNT, CDR2 YYREEE (reference sequence). J gave up 2 bases and V 0 bases, and 3 bases lay outside the gene matches. The CDR3 has 16 amino acids.